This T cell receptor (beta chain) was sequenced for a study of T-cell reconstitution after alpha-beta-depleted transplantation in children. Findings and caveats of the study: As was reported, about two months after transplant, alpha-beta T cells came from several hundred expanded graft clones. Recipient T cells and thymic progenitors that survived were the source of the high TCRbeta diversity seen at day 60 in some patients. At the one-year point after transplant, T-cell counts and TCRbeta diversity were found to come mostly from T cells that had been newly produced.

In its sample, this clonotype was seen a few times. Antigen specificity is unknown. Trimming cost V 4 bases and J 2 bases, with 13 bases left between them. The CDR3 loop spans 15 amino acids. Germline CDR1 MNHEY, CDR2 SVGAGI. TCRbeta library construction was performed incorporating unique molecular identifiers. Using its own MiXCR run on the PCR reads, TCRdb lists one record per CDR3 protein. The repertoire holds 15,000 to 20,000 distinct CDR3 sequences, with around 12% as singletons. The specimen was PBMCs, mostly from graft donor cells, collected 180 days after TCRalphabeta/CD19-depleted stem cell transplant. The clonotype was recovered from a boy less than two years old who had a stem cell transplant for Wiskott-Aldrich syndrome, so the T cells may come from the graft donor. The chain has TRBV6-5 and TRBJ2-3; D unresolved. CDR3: CASSSPRLSTDTQYF. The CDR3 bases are TGTGCCAGCAGTTCCCCTAGACTTTCCACAGATACGCAGTATTTT.